These 2 T cell receptor beta chains originate from one sample sequenced in a study of cytomegalovirus exposure and HLA in healthy donors (dated by TCRdb to the late 2010s). Library creation used the immunoSEQ multiplex PCR assay. For the multiplex PCR, a mixture combining 60 forward primers for TCR Vbeta segments and 13 reverse primers for TCR Jbeta segments was used. TCRdb limited this immuneACCESS table to in-frame rearrangements with V and J called. A share of clones is missing; checked studies link under half to unresolved V genes, and the rest is unexplained. The table for this sample lists just over 80,000 clones; 78% of them were counted only once. Almost 6% of the sample is in the top ten clones. Material: PBMCs. These receptors originate from a man younger than 35 in good health and CMV-seropositive.

The V and J genes are TRBV28 and TRBJ2-5; 12 bases align to TRBD2. This CDR3 has 15 residues. In germline, CDR1 is MDHEN, CDR2 SYDVKM. The trim removed 6 bases at V and 5 bases at J, leaving 7 bases unmatched. The CDR3 coding sequence is TGTGCCAGCAGCCCGGGACTAGCGGGTATTGAGACCCAGTACTTC. This translates into CASSPGLAGIETQYF.

V usage is TRBV14 and J usage is TRBJ2-7, with 7 bases matching TRBD2. Germline V lookup: CDR1 SGHDN, CDR2 FVKESK. The CDR3 runs to 15 residues. After removal of 1 base from V and 3 bases from J, the junction contained 6 bases not matched to a gene. DNA of the CDR3: TGTGCCAGCAGCCAAGGACTAGCACCAATCTACGAGCAGTACTTC. Translating it yields CASSQGLAPIYEQYF.